The 9 T cell receptor beta chains given below trace back to one sample, sequenced in a study of T cell responses to AZD1222 COVID-19 vaccine. Profiling relied on immunoSEQ multiplex PCR, and the TCRdb table lists in-frame clones only, not all of them. The sample consists of 150,000 or so clones, approximately 90% of them appearing once. The source material was peripheral blood, sampled on day 0 of AZD1222 vaccination. These receptors were taken from an adult in good health.

With respect to this clone: Different DNA sequences within this sample yield the same CDR3. The chain is built from TRBV5-4 and TRBJ2-5; D call uncertain. V was clipped by 1 base and J by 5 bases, with 3 bases between them. The CDR3 length is 11 residues. Germline values: CDR1 SGHNT, CDR2 YYREEE (reference sequence). The CDR3 reads CASSLSETQYF. In nucleotides, the CDR3 is TGTGCCAGCAGCTTGTCGGAGACCCAGTACTTC.

This chain connects TRBV3-1 (or the pseudogene TRBV3-2) to TRBJ2-1; no reliable D call. The CDR3 consists of 13 residues. The germline V and J ends were trimmed by 4 bases and 6 bases, with 10 bases remaining between them. Looked up from germline, CDR1 is LGHDT and CDR2 is YNNKEL (reference sequence). The CDR3 nucleotides read TGTGCCAGCAGCCTATCTTTGCGCAATGAGCAGTTCTTC. The encoded protein is CASSLSLRNEQFF.

In DNA, the CDR3 is TGTGCCAGCAGTAAACTAGCGGGAAGCACCTACAATGAGCAGTTCTTC. It translates to CASSKLAGSTYNEQFF. The V and J genes are TRBV25-1 and TRBJ2-1, with 10 nucleotides matching TRBD2. Per the germline V gene, CDR1 is MGHDK and CDR2 is SYGVNS. The trim removed 5 bases at V and 2 bases at J, leaving 6 bases unmatched. This CDR3 spans 16 amino acids.

This rearrangement joins TRBV6-5 to TRBJ2-7; D may be TRBD1 or TRBD2 (7 bases each). The CDR3 extends over 14 amino acids. The V and J ends lost 5 bases and 1 base respectively, with 12 bases between them. Germline values: CDR1 MNHEY, CDR2 SVGAGI. DNA of the CDR3: TGTGCCAGCAGTCGAGCGGGACAGTCCTACGAGCAGTACTTC. Amino acid sequence: CASSRAGQSYEQYF.

The CDR3 DNA follows: TGTGCCAGCAGCGCCCCGGGACTAGCGGGAGAGCAGTACTTC. Translating gives CASSAPGLAGEQYF. The chain has TRBV4-2 and TRBJ2-7; 13 bases fit TRBD2. J was trimmed by 7 bases and V by 5 bases; bases with no gene match: 5. CDR1 and CDR2 from the germline V gene are LGHNA and YNFKEQ. The CDR3 length is 14 residues.

The V gene is TRBV19, the J gene TRBJ1-1, with a possible D match to TRBD1 (6 bases). The CDR3 sequence is 15 residues long. Germline V gene data show CDR1 as LNHDA and CDR2 as SQIVND (reference sequence). V lost 7 bases and J 1 base, leaving 16 bases between the germline ends. CDR3: CASTPPGTTNTEAFF. Written as DNA, the CDR3 is TGTGCCAGTACCCCACCCGGGACAACGAACACTGAAGCTTTCTTT.

This clone has only a few counts. The chain joins TRBV19 to TRBJ1-5; possibly TRBD1 for D (6 bases). The CDR3 has 13 amino acids. CDR1 LNHDA and CDR2 SQIVND come from the germline V gene (reference sequence). The germline V and J ends were trimmed by 6 bases and 4 bases, with 10 bases remaining between them. The CDR3 region is CASSQGKNQPQHF. CDR3 coding DNA: TGTGCCAGTAGCCAGGGGAAAAATCAGCCCCAGCATTTT.

V and J are TRBV24-1 and TRBJ2-1; 12 bases match TRBD2. Germline trimming cut 4 bases from V and 4 bases from J; bases unmatched to any gene: 10. CDR1 KGHDR and CDR2 SFDVKD come from the germline V gene. The CDR3 runs 18 residues. Written as DNA, the CDR3 is TGTGCCACCAGTGACCAAACCGGACTAGCGGGGCCGTACAATGAGCAGTTCTTC. Translation gives CATSDQTGLAGPYNEQFF.

The chain links TRBV28 to TRBJ2-1; D remains ambiguous. The germline CDR1 and CDR2 sequences are MDHEN and SYDVKM. The CDR3 loop spans 14 amino acids. The V end was cut by 1 base, the J end by 3 bases, with 7 bases between. The CDR3 reads CASSLYTDYNEQFF. As DNA, the CDR3 is TGTGCCAGCAGTTTATATACAGACTACAATGAGCAGTTCTTC.